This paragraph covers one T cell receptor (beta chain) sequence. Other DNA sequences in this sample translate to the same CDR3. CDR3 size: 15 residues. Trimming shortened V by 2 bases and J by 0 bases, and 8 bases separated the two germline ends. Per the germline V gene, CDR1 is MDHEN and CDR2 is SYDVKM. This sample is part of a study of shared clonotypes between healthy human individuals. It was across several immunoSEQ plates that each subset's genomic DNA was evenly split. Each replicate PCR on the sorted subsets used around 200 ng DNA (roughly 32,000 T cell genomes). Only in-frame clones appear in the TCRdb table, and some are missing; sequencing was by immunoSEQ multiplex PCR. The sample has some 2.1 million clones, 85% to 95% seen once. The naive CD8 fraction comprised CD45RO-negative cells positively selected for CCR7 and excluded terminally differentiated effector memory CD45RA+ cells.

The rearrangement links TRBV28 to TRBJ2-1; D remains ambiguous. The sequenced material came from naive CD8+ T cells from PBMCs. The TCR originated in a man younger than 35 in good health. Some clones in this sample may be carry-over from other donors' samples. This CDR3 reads CASSLGSGSYNEQFF. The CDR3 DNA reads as TGTGCCAGCAGTTTAGGTTCAGGCTCCTACAATGAGCAGTTCTTC.